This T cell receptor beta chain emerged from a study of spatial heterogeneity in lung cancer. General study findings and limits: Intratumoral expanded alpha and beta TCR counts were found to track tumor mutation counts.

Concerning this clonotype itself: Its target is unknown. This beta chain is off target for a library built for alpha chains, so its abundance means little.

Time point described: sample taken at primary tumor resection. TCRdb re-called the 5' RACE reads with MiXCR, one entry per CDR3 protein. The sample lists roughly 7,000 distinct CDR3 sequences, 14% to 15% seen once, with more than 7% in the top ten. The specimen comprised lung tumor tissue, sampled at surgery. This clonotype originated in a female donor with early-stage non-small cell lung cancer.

The CDR3 spells CASSQVSTDNEQFF. The CDR3 nucleotides are TGTGCCAGCAGCCAAGTTTCTACAGACAATGAGCAGTTCTTC. This chain links TRBV4-2 with TRBJ2-1; D is undetermined. V was pared by 1 base and J by 5 bases, with 9 bases between. Germline loops: CDR1 LGHNA, CDR2 YNFKEQ. The CDR3 length is 14 residues.